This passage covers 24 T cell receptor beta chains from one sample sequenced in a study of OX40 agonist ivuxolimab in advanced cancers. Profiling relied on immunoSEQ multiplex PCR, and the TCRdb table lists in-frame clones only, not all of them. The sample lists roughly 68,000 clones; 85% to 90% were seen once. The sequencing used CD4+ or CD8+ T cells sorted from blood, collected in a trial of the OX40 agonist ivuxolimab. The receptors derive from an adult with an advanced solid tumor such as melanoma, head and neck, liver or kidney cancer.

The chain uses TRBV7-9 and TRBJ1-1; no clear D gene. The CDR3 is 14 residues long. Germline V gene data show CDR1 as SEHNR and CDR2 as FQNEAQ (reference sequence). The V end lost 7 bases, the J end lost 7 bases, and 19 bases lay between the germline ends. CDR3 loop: CASTFIGPSDEAFF. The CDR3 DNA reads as TGTGCCAGCACCTTTATAGGGCCCAGTGATGAAGCTTTCTTT.

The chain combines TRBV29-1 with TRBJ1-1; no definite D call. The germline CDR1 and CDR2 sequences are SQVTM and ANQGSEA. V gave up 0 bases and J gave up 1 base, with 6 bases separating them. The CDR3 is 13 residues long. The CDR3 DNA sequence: TGCAGCGTTGAAGACCCAGGGAACACTGAAGCTTTCTTT. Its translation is CSVEDPGNTEAFF.

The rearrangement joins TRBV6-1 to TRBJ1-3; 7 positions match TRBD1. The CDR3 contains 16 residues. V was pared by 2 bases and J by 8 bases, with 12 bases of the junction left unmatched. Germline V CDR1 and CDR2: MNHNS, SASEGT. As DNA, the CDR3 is TGTGCCAGCAGTGAACTTTCTGGCAGGGGGTTTGACACCATATATTTT. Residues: CASSELSGRGFDTIYF.

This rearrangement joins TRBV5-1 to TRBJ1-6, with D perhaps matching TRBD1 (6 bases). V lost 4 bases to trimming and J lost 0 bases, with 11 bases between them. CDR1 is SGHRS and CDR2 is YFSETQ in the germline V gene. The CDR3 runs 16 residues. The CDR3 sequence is CASSLRTDSYNSPLHF. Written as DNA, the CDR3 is TGCGCCAGCAGCCTCAGGACAGACTCCTATAATTCACCCCTCCACTTT.

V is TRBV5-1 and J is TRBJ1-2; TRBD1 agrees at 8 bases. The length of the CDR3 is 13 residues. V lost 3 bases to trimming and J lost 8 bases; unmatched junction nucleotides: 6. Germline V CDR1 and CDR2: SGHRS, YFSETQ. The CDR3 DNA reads TGCGCCAGCAGCTCAGGACAGGGTGAGGGCTACACCTTC. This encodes CASSSGQGEGYTF. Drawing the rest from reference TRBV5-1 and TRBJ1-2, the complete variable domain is KAGVTQTPRYLIKTRGQQVTLSCSPISGHRSVSWYQQTPGQGLQFLFEYFSETQRNKGNFPGRFSGRQFSNSRSEMNVSTLELGDSALYLCASSSGQGEGYTFGSGTRLTVV.

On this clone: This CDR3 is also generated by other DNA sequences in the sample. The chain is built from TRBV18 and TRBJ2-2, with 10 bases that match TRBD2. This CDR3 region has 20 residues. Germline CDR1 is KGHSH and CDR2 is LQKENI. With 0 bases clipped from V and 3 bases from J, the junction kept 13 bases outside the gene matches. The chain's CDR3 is CASSPPGQVLSGRDTGELFF. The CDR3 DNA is TGTGCCAGCTCACCACCGGGGCAGGTACTGAGCGGGAGGGACACCGGGGAGCTGTTTTTT.

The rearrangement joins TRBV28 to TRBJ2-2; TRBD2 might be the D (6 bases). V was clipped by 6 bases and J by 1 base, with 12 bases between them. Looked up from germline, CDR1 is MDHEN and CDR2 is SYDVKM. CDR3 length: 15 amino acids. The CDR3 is CASRGSSGNTGELFF. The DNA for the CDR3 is TGTGCCAGCAGAGGGAGTAGCGGGAACACCGGGGAGCTGTTTTTT.

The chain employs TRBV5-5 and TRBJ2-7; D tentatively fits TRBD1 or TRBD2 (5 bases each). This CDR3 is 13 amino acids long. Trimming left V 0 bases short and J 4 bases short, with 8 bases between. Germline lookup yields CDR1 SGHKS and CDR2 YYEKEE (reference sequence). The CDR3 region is CASSLVGTYEQYF. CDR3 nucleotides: TGTGCCAGCAGCTTGGTGGGGACGTACGAGCAGTACTTC.

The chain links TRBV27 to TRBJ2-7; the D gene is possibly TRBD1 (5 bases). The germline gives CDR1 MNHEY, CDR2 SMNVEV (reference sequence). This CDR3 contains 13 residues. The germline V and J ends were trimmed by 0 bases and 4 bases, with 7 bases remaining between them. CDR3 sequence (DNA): TGTGCCAGCAGTTTATCCGACAGATACGAGCAGTACTTC. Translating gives CASSLSDRYEQYF.

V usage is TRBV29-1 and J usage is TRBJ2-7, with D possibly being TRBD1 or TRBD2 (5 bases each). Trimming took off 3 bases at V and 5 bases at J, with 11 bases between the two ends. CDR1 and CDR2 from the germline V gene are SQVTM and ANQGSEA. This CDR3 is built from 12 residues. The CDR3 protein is CSVDTRGDEQYF. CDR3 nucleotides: TGCAGCGTTGATACGAGGGGTGACGAGCAGTACTTC.

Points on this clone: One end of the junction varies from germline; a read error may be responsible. In nucleotides, the CDR3 is TGTGCCAGCAACTTGTGGCTAGCGGGTGACAATGAGCAGTTCTTC. This encodes CASNLWLAGDNEQFF. This chain joins TRBV5-4 and TRBJ2-1, with 8 bases identical to TRBD2. This CDR3 region has 15 residues. Looked up from germline, CDR1 is SGHNT and CDR2 is YYREEE (reference sequence).

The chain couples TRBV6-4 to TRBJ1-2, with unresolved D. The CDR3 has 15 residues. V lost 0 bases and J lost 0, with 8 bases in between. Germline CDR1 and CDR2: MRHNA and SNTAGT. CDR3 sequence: CASSDSAAANYGYTF. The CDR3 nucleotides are TGTGCCAGCAGTGACTCGGCGGCAGCTAACTATGGCTACACCTTC.

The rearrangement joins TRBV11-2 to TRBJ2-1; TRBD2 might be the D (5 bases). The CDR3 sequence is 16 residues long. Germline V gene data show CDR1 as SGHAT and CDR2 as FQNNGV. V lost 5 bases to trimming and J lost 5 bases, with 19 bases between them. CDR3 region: CASSPDPGFDDNEQFF. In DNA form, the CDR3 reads TGTGCCAGCAGCCCCGATCCGGGATTCGATGACAATGAGCAGTTCTTC. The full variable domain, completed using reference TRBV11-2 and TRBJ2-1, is EAGVAQSPRYKIIEKRQSVAFWCNPISGHATLYWYQQILGQGPKLLIQFQNNGVVDDSQLPKDRFSAERLKGVDSTLKIQPAKLEDSAVYLCASSPDPGFDDNEQFFGPGTRLTVL.

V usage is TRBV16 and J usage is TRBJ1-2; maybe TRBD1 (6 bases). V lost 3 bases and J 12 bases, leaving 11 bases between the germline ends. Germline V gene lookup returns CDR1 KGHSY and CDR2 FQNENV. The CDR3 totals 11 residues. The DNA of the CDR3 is TGTGCCAGCAGCCATGGGGGGGACAACACCTTC. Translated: CASSHGGDNTF.

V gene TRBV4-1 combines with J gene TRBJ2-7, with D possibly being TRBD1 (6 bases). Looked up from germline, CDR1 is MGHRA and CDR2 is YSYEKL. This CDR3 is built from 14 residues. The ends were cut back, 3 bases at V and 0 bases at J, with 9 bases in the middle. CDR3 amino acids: CASSQVTGSYEQYF. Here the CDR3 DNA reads TGCGCCAGCAGCCAGGTGACAGGCTCCTACGAGCAGTACTTC.

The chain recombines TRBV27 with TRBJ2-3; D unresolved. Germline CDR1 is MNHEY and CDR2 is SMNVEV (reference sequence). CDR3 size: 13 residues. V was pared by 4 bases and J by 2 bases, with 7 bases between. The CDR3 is CASSYISTDTQYF. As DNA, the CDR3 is TGTGCCAGCAGTTACATCTCCACAGATACGCAGTATTTT.

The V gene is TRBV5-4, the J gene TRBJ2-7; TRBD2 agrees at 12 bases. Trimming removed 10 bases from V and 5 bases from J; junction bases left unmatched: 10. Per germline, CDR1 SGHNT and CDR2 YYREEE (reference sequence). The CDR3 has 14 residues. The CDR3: CAYRLAGVLDEQYF. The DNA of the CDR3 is TGTGCCTACCGACTAGCGGGAGTGCTCGACGAGCAGTACTTC. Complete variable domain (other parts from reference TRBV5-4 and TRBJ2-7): ETGVTQSPTHLIKTRGQQVTLRCSSQSGHNTVSWYQQALGQGPQFIFQYYREEENGRGNFPPRFSGLQFPNYSSELNVNALELDDSALYLCAYRLAGVLDEQYFGPGTRLTVT.

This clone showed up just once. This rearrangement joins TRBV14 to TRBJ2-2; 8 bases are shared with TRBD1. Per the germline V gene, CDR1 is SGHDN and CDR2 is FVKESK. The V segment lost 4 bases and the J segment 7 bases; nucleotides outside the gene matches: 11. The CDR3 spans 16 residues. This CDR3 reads CASSRQAGGPGGELFF. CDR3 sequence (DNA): TGTGCCAGCAGCCGACAAGCAGGGGGCCCGGGCGGGGAGCTGTTTTTT.

The CDR3 loop reads CASSRRDRGGNEQFF. CDR3 coding DNA: TGTGCCAGCAGTCGCCGGGACAGGGGAGGTAATGAGCAGTTCTTC. The gene calls are TRBV6-6 and TRBJ2-1; 10 bases line up with TRBD1. This CDR3 has 15 residues. J was trimmed by 7 bases and V by 5 bases; bases with no gene match: 8. Germline CDR1 is MNHNY and CDR2 is SVGAGI (reference sequence).

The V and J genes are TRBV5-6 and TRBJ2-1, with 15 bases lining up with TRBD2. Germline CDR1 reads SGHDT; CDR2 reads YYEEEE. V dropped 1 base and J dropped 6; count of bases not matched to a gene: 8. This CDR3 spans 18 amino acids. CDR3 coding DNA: TGTGCCAGCAGCTTGTTCTCTGGGGGACTAGCGGGGGGCAATGAGCAGTTCTTC. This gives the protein CASSLFSGGLAGGNEQFF.

CDR3 region: CASSTIAGPEFF. In nucleotides, the CDR3 is TGTGCCAGCAGCACAATAGCGGGACCCGAGTTCTTC. J is TRBJ2-1 and V is TRBV7-3, with TRBD2 identical over 8 bases. From germline, CDR1 is SGHTA and CDR2 FQGTGA. The CDR3 extends over 12 amino acids. V shed 5 bases, J shed 14 bases, and the junction held 8 bases outside the gene matches.

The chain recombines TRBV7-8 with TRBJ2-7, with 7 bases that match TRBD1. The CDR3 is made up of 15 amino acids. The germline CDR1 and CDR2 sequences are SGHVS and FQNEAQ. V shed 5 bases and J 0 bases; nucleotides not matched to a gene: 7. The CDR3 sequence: CASSPWTGNSYEQYF. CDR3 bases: TGTGCCAGCAGCCCTTGGACAGGCAACTCCTACGAGCAGTACTTC.

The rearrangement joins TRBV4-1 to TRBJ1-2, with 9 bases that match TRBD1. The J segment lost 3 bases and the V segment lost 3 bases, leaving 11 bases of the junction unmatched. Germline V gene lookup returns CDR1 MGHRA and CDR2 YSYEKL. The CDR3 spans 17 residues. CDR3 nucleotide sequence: TGCGCCAGCAGCCACGCGACAGGGGGTTTGTTCGACTATGGCTACACCTTC. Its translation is CASSHATGGLFDYGYTF.

The CDR3 loop reads CASSLTGGSEAFF. CDR3 sequence (DNA): TGTGCCAGCAGCTTAACAGGGGGCTCTGAAGCTTTCTTT. The gene calls are TRBV11-3 and TRBJ1-1; 9 nucleotides agree with TRBD1. Germline values: CDR1 SGHNT, CDR2 YENEEA. V gave up 2 bases and J gave up 6 bases; unmatched junction bases: 1. The CDR3 has 13 amino acids. The whole variable domain, remainder taken from reference TRBV11-3 and TRBJ1-1, is EAGVVQSPRYKIIEKKQPVAFWCNPISGHNTLYWYLQNLGQGPELLIRYENEEAVDDSQLPKDRFSAERLKGVDSTLKIQPAELGDSAVYLCASSLTGGSEAFFGQGTRLTVV.